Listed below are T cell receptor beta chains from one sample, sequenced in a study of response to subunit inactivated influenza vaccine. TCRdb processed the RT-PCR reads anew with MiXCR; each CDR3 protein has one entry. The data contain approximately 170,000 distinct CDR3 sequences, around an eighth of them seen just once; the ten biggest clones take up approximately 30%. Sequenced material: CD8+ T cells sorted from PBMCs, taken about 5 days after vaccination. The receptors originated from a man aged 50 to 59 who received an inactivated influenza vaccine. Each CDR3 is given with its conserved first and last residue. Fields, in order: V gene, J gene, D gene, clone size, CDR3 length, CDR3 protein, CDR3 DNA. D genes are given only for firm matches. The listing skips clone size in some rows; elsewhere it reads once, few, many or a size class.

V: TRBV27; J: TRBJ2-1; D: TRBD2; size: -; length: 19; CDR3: CASSINLAGGPSALYEQFF; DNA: TGTGCCAGCAGTATAAACCTAGCGGGAGGGCCCAGTGCCCTTTATGAGCAGTTCTTC
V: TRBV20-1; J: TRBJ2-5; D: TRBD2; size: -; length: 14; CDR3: CSAATSGGGETQYF; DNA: TGCAGTGCTGCGACTAGCGGGGGCGGAGAGACCCAGTACTTC
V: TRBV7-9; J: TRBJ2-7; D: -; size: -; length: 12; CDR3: CASSQDFYEQYF; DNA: TGTGCCAGCAGCCAAGACTTCTACGAGCAGTACTTC
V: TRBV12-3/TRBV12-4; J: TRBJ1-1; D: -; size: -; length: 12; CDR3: CASTSRVAEAFF; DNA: TGTGCCAGCACCTCAAGGGTTGCTGAAGCTTTCTTT
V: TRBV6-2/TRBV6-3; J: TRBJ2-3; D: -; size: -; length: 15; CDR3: CASSSWTEGSDTQYF; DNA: TGTGCCAGCAGTTCTTGGACAGAGGGTTCAGATACGCAGTATTTT
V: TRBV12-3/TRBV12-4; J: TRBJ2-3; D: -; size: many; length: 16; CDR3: CASSLVRGRFTDTQYF; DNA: TGTGCCAGCAGTCTCGTTCGGGGCCGATTCACAGATACGCAGTATTTT
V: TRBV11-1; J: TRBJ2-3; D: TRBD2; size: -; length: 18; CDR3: CASSFFSLAGKSTDTQYF; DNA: TGTGCCAGCAGCTTCTTTTCACTAGCGGGAAAAAGCACAGATACGCAGTATTTT
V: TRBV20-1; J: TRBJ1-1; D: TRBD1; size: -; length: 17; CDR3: CSASMRQGPLLNTEAFF; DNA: TGCAGTGCTAGTATGCGACAGGGGCCCCTCCTGAACACTGAAGCTTTCTTT
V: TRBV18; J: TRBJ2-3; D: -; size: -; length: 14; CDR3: CASSAGPLTDTQYF; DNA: TGTGCCAGCTCGGCAGGGCCTCTCACAGATACGCAGTATTTT
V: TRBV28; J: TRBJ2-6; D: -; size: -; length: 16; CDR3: CASSLRGSTLTNVLTF; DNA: TGTGCCAGCAGTTTAAGGGGGAGCACGTTAACCAACGTCCTGACTTTC
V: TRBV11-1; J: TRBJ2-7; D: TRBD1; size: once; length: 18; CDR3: CASSGTGTRLANFGEQYF; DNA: TGTGCCAGCAGCGGGACAGGGACGAGGCTAGCGAATTTTGGCGAGCAGTACTTC
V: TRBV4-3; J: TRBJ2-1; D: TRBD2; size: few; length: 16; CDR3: CASSQEVGGRGNEQFF; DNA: TGCGCCAGCAGCCAAGAGGTCGGCGGGAGGGGCAATGAGCAGTTCTTC
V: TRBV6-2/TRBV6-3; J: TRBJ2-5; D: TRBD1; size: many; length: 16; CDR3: CASSYLQGVLEETQYF; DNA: TGTGCCAGCAGTTACTTACAGGGGGTTTTGGAAGAGACCCAGTACTTC
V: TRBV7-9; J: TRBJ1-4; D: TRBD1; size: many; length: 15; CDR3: CASSSTRTGDEKLFF; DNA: TGTGCCAGCAGCTCCACCCGGACAGGCGACGAAAAACTGTTTTTT
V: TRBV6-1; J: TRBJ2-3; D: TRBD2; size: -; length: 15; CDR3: CASSVAGGNTDTQYF; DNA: TGTGCCAGCAGTGTAGCGGGGGGGAACACAGATACGCAGTATTTT
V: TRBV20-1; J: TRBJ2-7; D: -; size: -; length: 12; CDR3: CSARGGTDEQYF; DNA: TGCAGTGCTAGAGGGGGGACTGACGAGCAGTACTTC
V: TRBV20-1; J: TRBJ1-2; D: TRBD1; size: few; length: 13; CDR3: CSARAQGIHGYTF; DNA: TGCAGTGCTAGAGCACAGGGGATCCATGGCTACACCTTC
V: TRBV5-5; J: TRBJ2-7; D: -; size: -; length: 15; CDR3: CASSIVAGQTYEQYF; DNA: TGTGCCAGCAGCATCGTAGCGGGACAGACCTACGAGCAGTACTTC
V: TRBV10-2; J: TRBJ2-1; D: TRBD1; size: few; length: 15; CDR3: CASSDRTGAWNEQFF; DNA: TGCGCCAGCAGTGATCGTACAGGGGCCTGGAATGAGCAGTTCTTC
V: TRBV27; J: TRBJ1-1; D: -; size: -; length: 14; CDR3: CASRGWGGQTEAFF; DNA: TGTGCCAGCAGGGGGTGGGGAGGGCAGACTGAAGCTTTCTTT
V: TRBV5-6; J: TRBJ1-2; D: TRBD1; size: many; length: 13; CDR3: CASSWRGQSGYTF; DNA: TGTGCCAGCAGCTGGAGGGGGCAGTCTGGCTACACCTTC
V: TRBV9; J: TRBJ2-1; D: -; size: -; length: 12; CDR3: CASRGTSREQFF; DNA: TGTGCCAGCAGGGGAACTAGCAGGGAGCAGTTCTTC
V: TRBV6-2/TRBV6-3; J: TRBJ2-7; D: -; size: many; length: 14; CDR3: CASNIGQDYYEQYF; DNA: TGTGCCAGCAATATAGGACAGGACTACTACGAGCAGTACTTC
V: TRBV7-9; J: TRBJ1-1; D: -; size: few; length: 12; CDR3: CASSLATEEAFF; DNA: TGTGCCAGCAGCTTAGCTACGGAAGAAGCTTTCTTT
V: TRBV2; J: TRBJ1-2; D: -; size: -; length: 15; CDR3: CASRERLGTNYGYTF; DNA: TGTGCCAGCAGGGAAAGACTGGGGACTAACTATGGCTACACCTTC
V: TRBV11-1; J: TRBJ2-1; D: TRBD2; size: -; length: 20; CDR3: CASSLRGGSSGGRTYNEQFF; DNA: TGTGCCAGCAGCTTAAGAGGGGGATCCAGCGGGGGCCGCACCTACAATGAGCAGTTCTTC
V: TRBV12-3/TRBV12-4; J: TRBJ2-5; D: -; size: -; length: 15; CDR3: CASSLYMSSLETQYF; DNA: TGTGCCAGCAGTTTATACATGAGTTCTCTGGAGACCCAGTACTTC
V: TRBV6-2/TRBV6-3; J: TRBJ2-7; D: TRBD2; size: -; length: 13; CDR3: CASSWTSVYEQYF; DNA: TGTGCCAGCAGTTGGACTAGCGTATACGAGCAGTACTTC
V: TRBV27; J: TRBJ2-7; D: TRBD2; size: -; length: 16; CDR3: CASSFIAGGPKYEQYF; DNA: TGTGCCAGCAGTTTTATAGCGGGAGGGCCTAAATACGAGCAGTACTTC
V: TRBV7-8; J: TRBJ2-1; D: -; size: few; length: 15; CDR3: CASSLAPVNPNEQFF; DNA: TGTGCCAGCAGCTTAGCGCCGGTCAACCCCAATGAGCAGTTCTTC
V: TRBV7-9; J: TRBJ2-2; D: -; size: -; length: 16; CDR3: CASSSNRDSNTGELFF; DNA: TGTGCCAGCAGCTCTAACAGGGATAGCAACACCGGGGAGCTGTTTTTT
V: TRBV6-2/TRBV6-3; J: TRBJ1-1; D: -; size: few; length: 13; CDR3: CASIDWVGTEAFF; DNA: TGTGCCAGCATCGACTGGGTAGGCACTGAAGCTTTCTTT
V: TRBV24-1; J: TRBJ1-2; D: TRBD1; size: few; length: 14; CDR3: CATSDWDSRYGYTF; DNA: TGTGCCACCAGTGACTGGGACAGCCGCTATGGCTACACCTTC
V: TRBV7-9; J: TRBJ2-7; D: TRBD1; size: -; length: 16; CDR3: CASSPPGTGRLGEQYF; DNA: TGTGCCAGCAGCCCCCCCGGGACAGGGAGATTGGGGGAGCAGTACTTC
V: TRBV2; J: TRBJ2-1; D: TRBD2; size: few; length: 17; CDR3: CASKGTRSINSYNEQFF; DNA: TGTGCCAGCAAAGGGACTAGAAGTATTAACTCCTACAATGAGCAGTTCTTC
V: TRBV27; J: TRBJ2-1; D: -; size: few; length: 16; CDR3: CASSWRDPGTYNEQFF; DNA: TGTGCCAGCAGCTGGAGGGACCCCGGAACCTACAATGAGCAGTTCTTC
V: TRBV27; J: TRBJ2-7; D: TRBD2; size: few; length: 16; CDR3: CASSALMTSGEYEQYF; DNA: TGTGCCAGCAGCGCCCTGATGACTAGCGGGGAGTACGAGCAGTACTTC
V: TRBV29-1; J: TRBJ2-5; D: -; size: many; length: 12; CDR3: CSVGSDQETQYF; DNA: TGCAGCGTTGGCAGCGATCAAGAGACCCAGTACTTC
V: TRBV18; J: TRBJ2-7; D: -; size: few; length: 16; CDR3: CASSPPDRRGIYEQYF; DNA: TGTGCCAGCTCACCACCCGATAGGAGGGGCATCTACGAGCAGTACTTC
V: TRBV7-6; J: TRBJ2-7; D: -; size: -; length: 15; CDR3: CASSIGAIADYEQYF; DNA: TGTGCCAGCAGCATAGGGGCCATTGCCGATTACGAGCAGTACTTC
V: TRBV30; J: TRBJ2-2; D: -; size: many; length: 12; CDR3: CAWSLTAGELFF; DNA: TGTGCCTGGAGTTTAACAGCCGGGGAGCTGTTTTTT
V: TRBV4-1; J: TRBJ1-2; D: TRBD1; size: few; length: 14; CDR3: CASSQTGASYGYTF; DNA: TGCGCCAGCAGCCAAACAGGGGCTAGCTATGGCTACACCTTC
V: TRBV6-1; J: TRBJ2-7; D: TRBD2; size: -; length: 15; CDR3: CAVAGGREGLYEQYF; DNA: TGTGCCGTCGCAGGGGGGCGGGAGGGCCTCTACGAGCAGTACTTC
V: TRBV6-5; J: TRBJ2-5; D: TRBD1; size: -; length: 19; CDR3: CASSSHWLTGTGEQETQYF; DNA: TGTGCCAGCAGTTCACACTGGCTGACCGGGACAGGAGAACAAGAGACCCAGTACTTC
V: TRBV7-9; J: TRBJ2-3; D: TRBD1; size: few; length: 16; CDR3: CASSETGSGMGDTQYF; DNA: TGTGCCAGCAGTGAGACAGGGTCTGGAATGGGAGATACGCAGTATTTT